This TCR beta chain was recovered during a study of response to subunit inactivated influenza vaccine. General study findings and limits: That few new T cells are recruited by each seasonal influenza vaccination was the authors' suggestion.

Using its own MiXCR run on the RT-PCR reads, TCRdb lists one record per CDR3 protein. The sample lists around 190,000 distinct CDR3 sequences; around 15% were seen once. The germline CDR1 and CDR2 sequences are MGHRA and YSYEKL. V trimming: 3 bases; J trimming: 5 bases; junction bases outside the gene matches: 9. The CDR3 is 16 amino acids. About this clonotype itself: The antigen is not known.

The sample here was CD8+ T cells sorted from PBMCs, taken around 5 days after vaccination. V is TRBV4-1 and J is TRBJ2-2; 7 positions match TRBD2. This receptor was identified in a man aged 50-60 years who received an inactivated influenza vaccine. The CDR3 sequence is CASSHLGGGGTGELFF. The DNA of the CDR3 is TGCGCCAGCAGCCACCTGGGGGGGGGAGGTACCGGGGAGCTGTTTTTT.